This T cell receptor beta chain is from a study of metastatic and nonmetastatic thyroid tumors (dated by TCRdb to 2020 to 2022). Broadly, across the study: The researchers compared repertoires between peripheral blood samples and tumor or nodule tissue samples from patients with malignant or benign thyroid disease. On the study overall, not on this receptor specifically: In both blood and tumor samples, malignant tumors were reported to have significantly higher TCR beta diversity than benign nodules.

No patient had received any treatment before thyroid surgery. The study retrospectively analysed patient clinical samples collected from the early 2010s to the late 2010s using T-cell receptor beta sequencing. Library preparation used PCR. Sequencing used an Illumina HiSeq 4000. The TCR beta-chain CDR3 region of each patient was profiled by high-throughput sequencing. As for how the authors treated the data: The researchers built a classifier to tell apart papillary thyroid cancer patients with distant metastasis, based on CDR3 differences among clinicopathological groups. The Shannon index was used to measure repertoire diversity, and the Morisita-Horn index was used to measure how similar tumor and blood repertoires were. Starting from the raw public reads, TCRdb applied fastp trimming at Q25, assembled clones with MiXCR and retained in-frame beta chains. TCRdb, rather than the study authors, made the V and J calls. In this sample the table shows approximately 79,000 clones, around 7.8% of which occur a single time. Jointly, the top ten make up roughly 9% of the sample.

At least ten counts were recorded for this clone. It has no known antigen specificity. No much larger clone exists at a distance of one base, and base qualities are not known. The CDR3 spans 15 residues, from the cysteine through the phenylalanine. Only CDR3 DNA is held: 45 bases, read in frame from base 1. V has 0 bases trimmed and J has 1 base trimmed; junction bases matching no gene number 2. The CDR1 and CDR2 encoded by the germline V gene are MNHEY and SVGAGI. This TCR derives from a female donor with papillary thyroid cancer or a benign thyroid nodule (not recorded which). Some clones in this sample may be carry-over from other donors' samples. The rearranged segments are TRBV6-5 and TRBJ2-5, and 7 bases in between align with TRBD1. Sample: blood. The DNA sequence follows: TGTGCCAGCAGTTACTCACAGGGGATCCAAGAGACCCAGTACTTC. This gives the protein CASSYSQGIQETQYF.